The entry that follows covers one T cell receptor (beta chain) sequence. Its antigen is not known. This entry comes from a study of graft-versus-host responses after intestinal transplantation. Whole-study results and caveats: Investigators detected GvH clones in recipient marrow, with some emerging earlier in ileum or blood.

The length of the CDR3 is 15 residues. CDR1 is SGHDT and CDR2 is YYEEEE in the germline V gene. Germline trimming cut 5 bases from V and 3 bases from J; bases unmatched to any gene: 7. Generated by immunoSEQ multiplex PCR, the TCRdb table keeps only in-frame clones and is missing some. The sample yields approximately 89,000 clones, about 94% seen once. The chain carries TRBV5-6 and TRBJ2-5; 10 bases line up with TRBD1. The receptor was derived from a human donor who received an intestinal transplant. Sequencing used unstimulated CD4+ T cells sorted from spleen or lymph node cells, obtained before intestinal transplant. The DNA of the CDR3 is TGTGCCAGCAGGACCCCCGGGACAGGGGAAGAGACCCAGTACTTC. Translating it yields CASRTPGTGEETQYF.